The clone carrying this TCR beta chain was detected once. This entry belongs to a study of OX40 agonist ivuxolimab in advanced cancers. The repertoire was sequenced with immunoSEQ multiplex PCR; TCRdb's copy has only in-frame clones and lacks some. The sample gives fewer than 25,000 clones, over 80% of which show up once; roughly 36% is in the top ten. The sequence came from an adult with an advanced solid tumor such as melanoma, head and neck, liver or kidney cancer. The material sequenced was CD4+ or CD8+ T cells sorted from blood, taken in a trial of the OX40 agonist ivuxolimab.

The DNA for the CDR3 is TGCGCCAGCAGTATAACAGGGGCCTACTATGGCTACACCTTC. Translating gives CASSITGAYYGYTF. This chain uses TRBV4-1 with TRBJ1-2; 7 bases map to TRBD1. With 6 bases clipped from V and 3 bases from J, the junction kept 7 bases outside the gene matches. Germline V gives CDR1 MGHRA, CDR2 YSYEKL. The CDR3 covers 14 residues.